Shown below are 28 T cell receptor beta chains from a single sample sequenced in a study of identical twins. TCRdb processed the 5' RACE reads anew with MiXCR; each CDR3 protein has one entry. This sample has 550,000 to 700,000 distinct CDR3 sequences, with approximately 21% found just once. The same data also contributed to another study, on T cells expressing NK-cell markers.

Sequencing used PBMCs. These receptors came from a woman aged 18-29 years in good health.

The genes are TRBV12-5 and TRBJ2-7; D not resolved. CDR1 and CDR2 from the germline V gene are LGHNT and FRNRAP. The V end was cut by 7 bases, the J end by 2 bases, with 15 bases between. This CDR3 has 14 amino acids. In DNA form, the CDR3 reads TGTGCTAGTGCCCCCCCGGACCGAGCCTACGAGCAGTACTTC. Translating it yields CASAPPDRAYEQYF.

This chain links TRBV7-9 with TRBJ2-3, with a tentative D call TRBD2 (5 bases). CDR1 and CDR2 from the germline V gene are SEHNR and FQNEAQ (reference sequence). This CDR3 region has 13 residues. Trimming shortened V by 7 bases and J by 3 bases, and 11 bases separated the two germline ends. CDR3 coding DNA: TGTGCCAGCACCATCCCGGGGACAGATACGCAGTATTTT. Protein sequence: CASTIPGTDTQYF.

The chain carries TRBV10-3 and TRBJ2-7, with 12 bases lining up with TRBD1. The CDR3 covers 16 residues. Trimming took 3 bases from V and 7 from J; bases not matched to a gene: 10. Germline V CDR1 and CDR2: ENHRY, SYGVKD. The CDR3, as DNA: TGTGCCATCAGTGACCCGGGACAGGGGGCTTCTAATGAGCAGTACTTC. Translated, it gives CAISDPGQGASNEQYF.

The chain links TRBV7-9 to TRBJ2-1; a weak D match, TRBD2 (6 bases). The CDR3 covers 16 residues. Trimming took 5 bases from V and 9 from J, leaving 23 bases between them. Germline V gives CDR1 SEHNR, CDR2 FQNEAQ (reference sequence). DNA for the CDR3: TGTGCCAGCAGCACCTTCGGGAGCGTGATGGTCCTTGAGCAGTTCTTC. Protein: CASSTFGSVMVLEQFF. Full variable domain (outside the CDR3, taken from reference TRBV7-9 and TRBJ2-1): DTGVSQNPRHKITKRGQNVTFRCDPISEHNRLYWYRQTLGQGPEFLTYFQNEAQLEKSRLLSDRFSAERPKGSFSTLEIQRTEQGDSAMYLCASSTFGSVMVLEQFFGPGTRLTVL.

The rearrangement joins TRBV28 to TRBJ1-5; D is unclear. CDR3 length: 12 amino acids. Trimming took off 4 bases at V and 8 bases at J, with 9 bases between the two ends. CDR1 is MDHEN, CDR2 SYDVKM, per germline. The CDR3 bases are TGTGCCAGCAGTTCCCTAGGGAAGCCCCAGCATTTT. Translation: CASSSLGKPQHF.

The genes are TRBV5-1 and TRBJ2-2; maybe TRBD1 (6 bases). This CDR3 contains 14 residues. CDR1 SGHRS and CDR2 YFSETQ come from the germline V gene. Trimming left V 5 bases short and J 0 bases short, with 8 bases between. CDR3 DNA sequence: TGCGCCAGCAGGGGACAATCGAACACCGGGGAGCTGTTTTTT. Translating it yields CASRGQSNTGELFF.

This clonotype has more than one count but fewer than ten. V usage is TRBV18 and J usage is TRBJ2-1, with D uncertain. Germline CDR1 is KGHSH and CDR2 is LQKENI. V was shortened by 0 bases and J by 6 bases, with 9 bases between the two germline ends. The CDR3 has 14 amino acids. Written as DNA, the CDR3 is TGTGCCAGCTCACCACCGGGCGGAAGCAATGAGCAGTTCTTC. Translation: CASSPPGGSNEQFF.

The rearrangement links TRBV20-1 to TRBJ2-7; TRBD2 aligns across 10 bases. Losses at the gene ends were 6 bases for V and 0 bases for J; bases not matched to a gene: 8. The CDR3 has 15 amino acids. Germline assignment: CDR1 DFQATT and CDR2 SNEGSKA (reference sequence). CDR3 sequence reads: CSATPLAGASYEQYF. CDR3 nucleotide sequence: TGCAGTGCCACTCCTCTAGCGGGGGCCTCCTACGAGCAGTACTTC.

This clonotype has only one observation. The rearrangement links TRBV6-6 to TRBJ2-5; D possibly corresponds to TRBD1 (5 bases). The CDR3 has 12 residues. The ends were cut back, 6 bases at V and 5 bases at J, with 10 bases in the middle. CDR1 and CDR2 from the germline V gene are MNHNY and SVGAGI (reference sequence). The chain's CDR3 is CASSRVLETQYF. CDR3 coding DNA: TGTGCCAGCAGCAGGGTATTGGAGACCCAGTACTTC.

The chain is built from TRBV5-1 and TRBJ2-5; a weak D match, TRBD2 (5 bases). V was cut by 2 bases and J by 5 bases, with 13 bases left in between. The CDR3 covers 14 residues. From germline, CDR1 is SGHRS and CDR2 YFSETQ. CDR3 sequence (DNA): TGCGCCAGCAGCTTAGAAAGCGGTGGGGAGACCCAGTACTTC. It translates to CASSLESGGETQYF.

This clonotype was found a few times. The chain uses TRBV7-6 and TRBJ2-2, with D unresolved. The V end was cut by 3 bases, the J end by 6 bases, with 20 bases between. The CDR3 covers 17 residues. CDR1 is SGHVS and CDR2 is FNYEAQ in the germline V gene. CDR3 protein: CASSLGDGRRGAGELFF. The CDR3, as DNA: TGTGCCAGCAGCTTGGGCGACGGCAGGCGTGGGGCCGGGGAGCTGTTTTTT.

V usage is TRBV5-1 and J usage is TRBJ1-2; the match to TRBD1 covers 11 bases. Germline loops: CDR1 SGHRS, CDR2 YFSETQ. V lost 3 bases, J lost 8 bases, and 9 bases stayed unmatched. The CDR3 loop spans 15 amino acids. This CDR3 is CASSWDRGSVYGYTF. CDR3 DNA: TGCGCCAGCAGCTGGGACAGGGGGTCGGTATACGGCTACACCTTC.

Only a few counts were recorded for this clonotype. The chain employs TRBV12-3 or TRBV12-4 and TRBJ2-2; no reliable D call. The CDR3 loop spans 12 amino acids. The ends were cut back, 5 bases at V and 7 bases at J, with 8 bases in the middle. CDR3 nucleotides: TGTGCCAGCAGTCTTAGGGACGGGGAGCTGTTTTTT. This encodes CASSLRDGELFF.

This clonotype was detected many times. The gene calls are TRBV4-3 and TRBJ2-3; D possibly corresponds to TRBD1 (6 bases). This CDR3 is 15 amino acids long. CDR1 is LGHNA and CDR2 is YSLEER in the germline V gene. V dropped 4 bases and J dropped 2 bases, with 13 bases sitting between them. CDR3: CASSPRQAPTDTQYF. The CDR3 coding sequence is TGCGCCAGCAGCCCCCGACAGGCGCCCACAGATACGCAGTATTTT.

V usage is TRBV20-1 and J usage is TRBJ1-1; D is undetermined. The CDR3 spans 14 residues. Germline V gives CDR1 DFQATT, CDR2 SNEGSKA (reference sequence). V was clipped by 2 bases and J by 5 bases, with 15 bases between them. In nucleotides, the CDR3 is TGCAGTGCTAGACATACGGGGTTGGGGACTGAAGCTTTCTTT. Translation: CSARHTGLGTEAFF.

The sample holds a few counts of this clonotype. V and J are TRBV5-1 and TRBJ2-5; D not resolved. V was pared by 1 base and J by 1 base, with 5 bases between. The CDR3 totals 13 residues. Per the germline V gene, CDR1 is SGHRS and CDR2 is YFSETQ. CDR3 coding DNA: TGCGCCAGCAGCTTGCCACGCCAAGAGACCCAGTACTTC. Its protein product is CASSLPRQETQYF.

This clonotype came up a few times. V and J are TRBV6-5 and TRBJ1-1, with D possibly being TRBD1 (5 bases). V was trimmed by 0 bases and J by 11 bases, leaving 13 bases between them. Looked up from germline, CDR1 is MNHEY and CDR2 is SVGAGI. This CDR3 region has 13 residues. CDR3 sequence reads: CASSYSSGREAFF. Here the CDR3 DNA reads TGTGCCAGCAGTTACTCGTCGGGGCGGGAGGCTTTCTTT.

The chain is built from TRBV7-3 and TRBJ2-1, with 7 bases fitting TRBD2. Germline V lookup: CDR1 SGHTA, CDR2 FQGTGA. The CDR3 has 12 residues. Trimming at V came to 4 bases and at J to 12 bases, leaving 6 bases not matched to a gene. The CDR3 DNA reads TGTGCCAGCAGCTCTACCGGCGGGGGGCAGTTCTTC. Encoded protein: CASSSTGGGQFF. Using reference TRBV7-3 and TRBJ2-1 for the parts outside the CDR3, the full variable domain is GAGVSQTPSNKVTEKGKYVELRCDPISGHTALYWYRQSLGQGPEFLIYFQGTGAADDSGLPNDRFFAVRPEGSVSTLKIQRTERGDSAVYLCASSSTGGGQFFGPGTRLTVL.

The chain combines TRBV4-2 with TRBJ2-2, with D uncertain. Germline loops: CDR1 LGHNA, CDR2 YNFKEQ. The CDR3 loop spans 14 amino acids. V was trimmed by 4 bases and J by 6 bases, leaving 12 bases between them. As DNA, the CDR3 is TGTGCCAGCAGCCTCGATAAAAGGGCCGGGGAGCTGTTTTTT. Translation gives CASSLDKRAGELFF.

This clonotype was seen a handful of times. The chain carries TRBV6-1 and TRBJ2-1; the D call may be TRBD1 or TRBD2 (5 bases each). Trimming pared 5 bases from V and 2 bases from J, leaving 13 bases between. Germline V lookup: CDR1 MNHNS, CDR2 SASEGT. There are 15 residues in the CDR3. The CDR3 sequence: CASSPGTPTYNEQFF. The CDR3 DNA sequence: TGTGCCAGCAGTCCCGGGACGCCAACCTACAATGAGCAGTTCTTC.

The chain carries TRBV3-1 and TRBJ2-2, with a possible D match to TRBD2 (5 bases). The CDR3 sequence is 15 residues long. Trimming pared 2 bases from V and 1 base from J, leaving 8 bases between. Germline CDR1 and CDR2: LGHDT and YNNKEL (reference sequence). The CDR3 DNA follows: TGTGCCAGCAGCCAAAACGGGGAGAACACCGGGGAGCTGTTTTTT. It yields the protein CASSQNGENTGELFF.

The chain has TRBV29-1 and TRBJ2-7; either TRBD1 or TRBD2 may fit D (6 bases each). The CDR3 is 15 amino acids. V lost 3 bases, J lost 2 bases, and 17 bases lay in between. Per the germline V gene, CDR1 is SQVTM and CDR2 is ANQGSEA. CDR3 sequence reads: CSVDSPGGLTYEQYF. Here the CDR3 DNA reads TGCAGCGTTGATAGTCCCGGGGGCTTAACCTACGAGCAGTACTTC.

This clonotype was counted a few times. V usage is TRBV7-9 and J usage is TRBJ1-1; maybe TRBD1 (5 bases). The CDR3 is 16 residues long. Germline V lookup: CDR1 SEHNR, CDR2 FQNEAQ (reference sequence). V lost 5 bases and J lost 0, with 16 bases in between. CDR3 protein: CASSPEAGWVNTEAFF. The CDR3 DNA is TGTGCCAGCAGCCCAGAGGCAGGGTGGGTGAACACTGAAGCTTTCTTT.

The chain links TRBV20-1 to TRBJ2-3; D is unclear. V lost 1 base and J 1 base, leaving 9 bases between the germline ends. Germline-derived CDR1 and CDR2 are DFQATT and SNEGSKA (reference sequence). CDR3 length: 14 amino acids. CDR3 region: CSARGKQGTDTQYF. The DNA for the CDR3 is TGCAGTGCTAGAGGGAAGCAGGGCACAGATACGCAGTATTTT.

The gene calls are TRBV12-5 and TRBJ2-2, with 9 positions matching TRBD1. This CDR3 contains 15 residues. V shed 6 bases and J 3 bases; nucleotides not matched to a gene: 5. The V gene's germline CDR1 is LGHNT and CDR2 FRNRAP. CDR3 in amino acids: CASGPGTGYTGELFF. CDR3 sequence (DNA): TGTGCTAGTGGGCCCGGGACAGGGTACACCGGGGAGCTGTTTTTT.

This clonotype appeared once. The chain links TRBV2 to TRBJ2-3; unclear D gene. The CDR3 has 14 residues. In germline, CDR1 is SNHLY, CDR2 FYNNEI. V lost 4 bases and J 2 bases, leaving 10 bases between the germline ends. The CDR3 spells CASSAVSDTDTQYF. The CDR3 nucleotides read TGTGCCAGCAGTGCAGTATCGGACACAGATACGCAGTATTTT.

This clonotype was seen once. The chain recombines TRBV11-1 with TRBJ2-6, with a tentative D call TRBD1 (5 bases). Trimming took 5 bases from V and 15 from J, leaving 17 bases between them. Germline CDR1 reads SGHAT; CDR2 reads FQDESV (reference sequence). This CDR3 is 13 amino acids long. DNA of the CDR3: TGTGCCAGCAGCGACAGCCGAGACACATCCCTGACTTTC. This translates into CASSDSRDTSLTF.

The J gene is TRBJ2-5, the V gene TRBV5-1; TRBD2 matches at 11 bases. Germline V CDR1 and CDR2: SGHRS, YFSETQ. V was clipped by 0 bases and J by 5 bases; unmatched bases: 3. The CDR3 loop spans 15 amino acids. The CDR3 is CASSLVAGGHETQYF. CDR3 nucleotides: TGCGCCAGCAGCTTGGTAGCGGGGGGGCATGAGACCCAGTACTTC.